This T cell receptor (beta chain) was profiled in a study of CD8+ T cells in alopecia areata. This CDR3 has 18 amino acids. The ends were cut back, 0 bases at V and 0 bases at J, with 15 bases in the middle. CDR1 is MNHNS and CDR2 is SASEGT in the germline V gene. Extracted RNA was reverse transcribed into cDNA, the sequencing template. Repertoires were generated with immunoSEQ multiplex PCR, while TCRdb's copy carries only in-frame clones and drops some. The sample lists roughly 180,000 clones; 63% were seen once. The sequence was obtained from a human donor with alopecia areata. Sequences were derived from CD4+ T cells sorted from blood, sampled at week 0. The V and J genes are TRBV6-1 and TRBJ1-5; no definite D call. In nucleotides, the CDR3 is TGTGCCAGCAGTGAAGCGCTGATGGCCCCTTATAGCAATCAGCCCCAGCATTTT. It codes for CASSEALMAPYSNQPQHF.